This TCR beta chain was sequenced in a study of CD8+ T cells in alopecia areata. RNA was isolated and reverse transcribed to cDNA, the sequencing template. TCRdb's copy holds only in-frame clones and misses some; the assay was immunoSEQ multiplex PCR. The sample gives over 100,000 clones, roughly three fifths of which show up once; 12% is in the top ten. Study-level findings and limits: Among the 100 top clones, expanded CD8+ clones, like scalp clonality, were significantly decreased by tofacitinib.

As to treatment: oral pan-JAK inhibitor, 5-10 mg twice daily. Investigators sorted PBMCs to obtain both CD4+ and CD8+ T cells. In the case of this clone: Antigen unknown.

Germline V gene data show CDR1 as GTSNPN and CDR2 as SVGIG (reference sequence). The junction had 8 bases not matched to a gene; V was cut back by 0 bases and J by 6 bases. This CDR3 contains 15 residues. This clonotype originated in a human donor with alopecia areata. Sequences were derived from CD8+ T cells sorted from blood, sampled at week 24, from a patient treated with tofacitinib. The V gene is TRBV30, the J gene TRBJ2-1; 7 bases line up with TRBD2. CDR3 in amino acids: CAWSVLGEGGNEQFF. As DNA, the CDR3 is TGTGCCTGGAGTGTACTGGGGGAGGGAGGCAATGAGCAGTTCTTC.